The 9 T cell receptor beta chains below were found in one sample sequenced in a study of blood T cells in healthy people across ages. Then a second PCR, running roughly 6 to 12 cycles, was carried out with a sample-barcoded 5' primer and a J-beta primer mix. TCRdb itself ran the 5' RACE reads through MiXCR, one entry per CDR3 protein. Among 1,100,000 or so distinct CDR3 sequences, 45% were seen once, and the ten largest hold around 18%. The sequenced material came from blood. These receptors all come from an older woman in good health.

This clonotype has a handful of counts. The chain links TRBV7-2 to TRBJ2-1; TRBD2 matches at 16 bases. Unmatched junction bases numbered 7, after V lost 5 bases and J lost 3 bases. The CDR3 runs 18 residues. Germline CDR1 and CDR2: SGHTA and FQGNSA. The CDR3 spells CASSLKGLAGGFYNEQFF. CDR3 nucleotide sequence: TGTGCCAGCAGCCTTAAGGGACTAGCGGGAGGGTTCTACAATGAGCAGTTCTTC. The entire variable domain, with the rest obtained from reference TRBV7-2 and TRBJ2-1, is as follows: GAGVSQSPSNKVTEKGKDVELRCDPISGHTALYWYRQSLGQGLEFLIYFQGNSAPDKSGLPSDRFSAERTGGSVSTLTIQRTQQEDSAVYLCASSLKGLAGGFYNEQFFGPGTRLTVL.

This clonotype has a count of ten or more. V usage is TRBV20-1 and J usage is TRBJ2-1; D may be TRBD2 (6 bases). CDR1 is DFQATT and CDR2 is SNEGSKA in the germline V gene (reference sequence). The CDR3 covers 15 residues. The germline V and J ends were trimmed by 0 bases and 3 bases, with 12 bases remaining between them. The CDR3 reads CSARDISGSYNEQFF. In nucleotides, the CDR3 is TGCAGTGCTAGAGATATTAGCGGCAGCTACAATGAGCAGTTCTTC.

The J gene is TRBJ2-2, the V gene TRBV28; no reliable D call. CDR3 size: 15 residues. Deletions cut 1 base from V and 7 bases from J, with 13 bases between. Germline-derived CDR1 and CDR2 are MDHEN and SYDVKM. DNA of the CDR3: TGTGCCAGCAGTTTATCTGGACGCGTTGTCGGGGAGCTGTTTTTT. This codes for CASSLSGRVVGELFF.

The chain has TRBV20-1 and TRBJ2-7, with D possibly being TRBD2 (5 bases). The V end lost 7 bases, the J end lost 2 bases, and 21 bases lay between the germline ends. The CDR3 covers 15 residues. Germline V gene data show CDR1 as DFQATT and CDR2 as SNEGSKA (reference sequence). The CDR3 loop is CSVSLPLAGTYEQYF. CDR3 in DNA: TGCAGTGTTAGTCTCCCCCTAGCAGGAACCTACGAGCAGTACTTC.

This clonotype has more than one count but fewer than ten. The V call is TRBV12-3 or TRBV12-4, the J call TRBJ1-4; a possible D gene is TRBD1 (5 bases). CDR3 size: 15 residues. The ends were cut back, 6 bases at V and 5 bases at J, with 16 bases in the middle. In DNA form, the CDR3 reads TGTGCCAGCAGCGAAGGGGTTATGGGAAATGAAAAACTGTTTTTT. Amino acids: CASSEGVMGNEKLFF.

The chain employs TRBV11-2 and TRBJ2-7, with TRBD2 matching 7 bases. Germline V gives CDR1 SGHAT, CDR2 FQNNGV. Trimming cost V 5 bases and J 4 bases; bases outside gene matches: 11. This CDR3 contains 15 residues. The CDR3 here is CASSPRAGVLYEQYF. As DNA, the CDR3 is TGTGCCAGCAGCCCGCGTGCGGGGGTGCTTTACGAGCAGTACTTC.

Comments on this clonotype: One junction end disagrees with the germline gene, perhaps due to a read error. V usage is TRBV12-3 or TRBV12-4 and J usage is TRBJ2-5, with 12 bases aligning to TRBD2. The end of the DNA is better explained by TRBJ2-7, so the J call may be wrong. The CDR3 contains 15 residues. CDR3 sequence: CAGSSLAGGVYEQYF. The CDR3 nucleotides are TGTGCCGGCAGTTCCCTAGCGGGAGGGGTTTACGAGCAGTACTTC.

The chain uses TRBV7-9 and TRBJ1-4; D remains ambiguous. This CDR3 contains 13 residues. Trimming pared 1 base from V and 6 bases from J, leaving 6 bases between. CDR1 SEHNR and CDR2 FQNEAQ come from the germline V gene (reference sequence). The CDR3, as DNA: TGTGCCAGCAGCTTAGGGCAGGATGAAAAACTGTTTTTT. It translates to CASSLGQDEKLFF.

V usage is TRBV27 and J usage is TRBJ2-7; a weak D match, TRBD1 (6 bases). CDR3 length: 13 amino acids. Germline CDR1 MNHEY, CDR2 SMNVEV (reference sequence). The V gene lost 6 bases and the J gene lost 6 bases, with 15 bases spanning the gap. CDR3 loop: CASRKTGMVEQYF. The CDR3 DNA sequence: TGTGCCAGCAGAAAGACAGGAATGGTCGAGCAGTACTTC.